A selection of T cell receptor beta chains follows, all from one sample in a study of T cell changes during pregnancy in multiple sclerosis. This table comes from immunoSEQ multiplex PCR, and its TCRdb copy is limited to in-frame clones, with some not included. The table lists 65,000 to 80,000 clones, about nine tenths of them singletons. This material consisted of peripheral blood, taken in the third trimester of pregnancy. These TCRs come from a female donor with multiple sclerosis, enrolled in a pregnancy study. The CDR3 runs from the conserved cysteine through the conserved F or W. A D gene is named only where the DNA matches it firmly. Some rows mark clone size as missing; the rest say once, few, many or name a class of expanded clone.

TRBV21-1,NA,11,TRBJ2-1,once,TGTGCCAGAGGAGGGGTTAATGAGCAGTTCTTC,CARGGVNEQFF
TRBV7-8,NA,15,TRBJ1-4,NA,TGTGCCAGCAGCCAAAACTTAGAATTGAATGAAAAACTGTTTTTT,CASSQNLELNEKLFF
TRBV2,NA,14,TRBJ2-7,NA,TGTGCCAGCAACCGAGGGGGGGTCTACTACGAGCAGTGCTTC,CASNRGGVYYEQCF
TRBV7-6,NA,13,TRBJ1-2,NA,TGTGCCAGCAGCTTACAGGGCGCCTATGGCTACACCTTC,CASSLQGAYGYTF
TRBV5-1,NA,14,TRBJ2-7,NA,TGCGCCAGCAGCTTAATAGAGGGAATCTACGAGCAGTACTTC,CASSLIEGIYEQYF
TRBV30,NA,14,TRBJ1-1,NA,TGTGCCTGGAGTGGCGGGGCGAGGGACACTGAAGCTTTCTTT,CAWSGGARDTEAFF
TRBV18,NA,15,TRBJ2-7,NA,TGTGCCAGCTCACCACGGGCAGGGGTTAAGAACGAGCAGTACTTC,CASSPRAGVKNEQYF
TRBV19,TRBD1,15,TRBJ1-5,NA,TGTGCCAGTAGTACCACAGACAGGGGCTATCAGCCCCAGCATTTT,CASSTTDRGYQPQHF
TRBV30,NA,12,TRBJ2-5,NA,TGTGCCTGGAGTCCCCGTTTTGAGACCCAGTACTTC,CAWSPRFETQYF
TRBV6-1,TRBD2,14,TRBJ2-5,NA,TGTGCCAGCAGGATGGGGCTAGCGGAAGAGACCCAGTACTTC,CASRMGLAEETQYF
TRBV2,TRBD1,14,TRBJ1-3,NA,TGTGCCAGCCAGGACAGGGGCTCTGGAAACACCATATATTTT,CASQDRGSGNTIYF
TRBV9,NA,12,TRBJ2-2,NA,TGTGCCAGCAGCGTCGTTCCCGGGGAGCTGTTTTTT,CASSVVPGELFF
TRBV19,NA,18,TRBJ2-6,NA,TGTGCCAGTATATCGGAGGTCAGTTCAACACCTGGGGCCAACGTCCTGACTTTC,CASISEVSSTPGANVLTF
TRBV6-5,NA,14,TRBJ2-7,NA,TGTGCCAGCAGTTACCTTGCCGGCTCCTACGAGCAGTACTTC,CASSYLAGSYEQYF
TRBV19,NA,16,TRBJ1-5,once,TGTGCCAGTAGTCGGGCAGGGAAGGTGGGCAATCAGCCCCAGCATTTT,CASSRAGKVGNQPQHF
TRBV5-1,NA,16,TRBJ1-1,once,TGCGCCAGCAGCTTGGGTTCCCGGAGGGTGAACACTGAAGCTTTCTTT,CASSLGSRRVNTEAFF
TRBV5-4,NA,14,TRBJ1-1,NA,TGTGCCAGCAGCTTGGAGGGGATGAACACTGAAGCTTTCTTT,CASSLEGMNTEAFF